This TCR beta chain is drawn from a study of blood T cell repertoires in COVID-19. Looking at the study overall: Sites across the United States, Italy and Spain contributed samples from acute and convalescent COVID-19. From T cells, B-cell-depleted T cells, or PBMCs came the material, which was cDNA or gDNA.

This CDR3 contains 14 residues. CDR1 is LGHDT and CDR2 is YNNKEL in the germline V gene (reference sequence). V lost 0 bases and J lost 15; bases outside the gene matches: 9. In the original workflow: Estimates of nucleated cell counts were drawn from the amplification of reference gene primers. The protocol was immunoSEQ multiplex PCR, while the TCRdb copy is restricted to in-frame clones and leaves out a portion. V and J calls and clone size are as listed in that table; D and trimming were resolved from the DNA. The sample includes 100,000 or so clones, roughly four fifths of them seen just once. This chain uses TRBV3-1 (or the pseudogene TRBV3-2) with TRBJ2-1, with 9 bases matching TRBD2. This TCR came from a man aged 45-65 years with active or convalescent COVID-19. The sequencing sample was made of peripheral blood. Written as DNA, the CDR3 is TGTGCCAGCAGCCAAGATGGGCGGGGGGGATCAACGTTCTTC. This encodes CASSQDGRGGSTFF.